Sequencing of this T cell receptor (beta chain) was carried out in a study of blood T cell repertoires in COVID-19 (dated by TCRdb to about 2020). About the investigation overall: Samples covering the acute and convalescent phases of COVID-19 were provided by collaborators in the United States, Italy and Spain. Samples were obtained from the ongoing ImmuneRACE study (first 160 participants) and from approximately 1,200 subjects provided by 6 global collaborators. The prospective study material was composed of cDNA or gDNA derived from T cells, B-cell-depleted T cells, or PBMCs. The repertoires were released in a freely available public database meant as a resource for research on the immune response to SARS-CoV-2. Sample metadata almost always included a de-identified subject ID, COVID-19 status, age in years and sex. The dataset comprised deeply sampled blood TCRbeta repertoires from subjects exposed to, actively infected with, or recovered from COVID-19. Where available, HLA class I and class II types were taken from metadata supplied by the sample provider and were not determined by assay-based typing. Overall results and qualifications from the work: How much clinical and demographic metadata was included differed by source and by participant, and the metadata was provided uncurated.

Note on this clone: Its antigen is currently not known. Base qualities are not recorded, but no much larger clone differs from it by a single base.

TCRbeta CDR3 regions were amplified from genomic DNA by means of the immunoSEQ Assay, a bias-controlled multiplex PCR. As for the original processing: The number of nucleated cells in each sample was estimated from the amplification of reference gene primers within the assay. To quantify the absolute abundance of each unique TCRbeta CDR3 rearrangement, sequence reads were collapsed and filtered. For each sample, productive Simpson clonality was calculated as the square root of Simpson's diversity index across productive rearrangements. The immuneACCESS repertoire file appears here via TCRdb, limited to in-frame rearrangements. These files lack a portion of the clones; in checked studies, under half of the deficit traces to unresolved V genes, and the cause of the others is not known. V and J calls and clone size are given by that table; D and trimming were obtained from the DNA. The sample table records hundreds of thousands of clones; 75% to 85% of these occur just once. The ten top clones hold 4.3% of the sample.

In the prospective study, participants were roughly 18 to 95 years old, resided in 24 geographic areas of the United States, and were enrolled through a virtual design. Cohort assignment in the prospective study relied on participant-reported clinical history from a screening survey and a study questionnaire. In the prospective study, mobile phlebotomists collected whole blood, serum and a nasopharyngeal or oropharyngeal swab from each participant. Additional blood draws and questionnaires over an approximately two-month period could optionally be provided by prospective study participants. Prospective study blood samples were shipped either frozen or at room temperature before DNA extraction. The CDR3 sequence holds 13 residues, the cysteine and phenylalanine included. Only the CDR3 DNA is retained, 39 bases long and in frame from the first base. Deletion took 0 bases off V and 5 bases off J, with a span of 10 bases between the germline ends. CDR1 and CDR2, per the germline V gene (reference sequence), are GTSNPN and SVGIG.

The sequenced sample consisted of PBMCs or T cells enriched from blood (not recorded which). The receptor was isolated from a man aged 25-40 years with acute COVID-19. In this chain, TRBV30 is recombined with TRBJ1-1, with the D gene call left open. The base sequence is TGTGCCTGGAGTGTAGCGGGGAGGACTGAAGCTTTCTTT. It encodes CAWSVAGRTEAFF.